This T cell receptor beta chain was profiled in a study of OX40 agonist ivuxolimab in advanced cancers. For the study at large: Of the patients, three showed partial responses, one with hepatocellular carcinoma and two with cutaneous melanoma.

CDR3 length: 15 residues. From germline, CDR1 is MDHEN and CDR2 SYDVKM. Trimming shortened V by 6 bases and J by 0 bases, and 12 bases separated the two germline ends. TCRdb keeps only in-frame clones here, not all; method: immunoSEQ multiplex PCR. The repertoire consists of 50,000 to 65,000 clones, with roughly 87% occurring once and the leading ten covering over 2.5%. The clonotype comes from an adult with an advanced solid tumor such as melanoma, head and neck, liver or kidney cancer. The sequences come from CD4+ or CD8+ T cells sorted from blood, collected in a trial of the OX40 agonist ivuxolimab. This rearrangement joins TRBV28 to TRBJ2-1; D is unresolved. The CDR3: CASRGTPSSYNEQFF. The CDR3 nucleotides read TGTGCCAGCAGGGGAACTCCTAGCTCCTACAATGAGCAGTTCTTC.